This TCR beta chain was recorded in a study of immune characteristics of hereditary and idiopathic chronic pancreatitis. Study results and limitations: Hereditary versus idiopathic pancreatitis showed different Vbeta-Jbeta usage, including TRBV10, TRBV19, TRBV23, TRBV5.

CDR1 and CDR2 from the germline V gene are MNHEY and SVGAGI. Trimming removed 4 bases from V and 6 bases from J, with 7 bases in between. The length of the CDR3 is 11 residues. Chronic pancreatitis tissue was collected during total pancreatectomy with islet autotransplantation. Concerning this clone itself: Its target is not known.

Clones were read by immunoSEQ multiplex PCR, and TCRdb kept only the in-frame ones, dropping some. The data contain about 6,000 clones, roughly 68% of them singletons. The receptor comes from a human donor with chronic pancreatitis. The rearrangement uses TRBV6-5 and TRBJ2-7; D gene uncertain. Sequencing was performed on pancreas tissue with hereditary chronic pancreatitis. The CDR3 reads CASSSLSEQYF. DNA for the CDR3: TGTGCCAGCAGTTCCCTCTCCGAGCAGTACTTC.